A selection of T cell receptor beta chains follows, all from one sample in a study of control samples from healthy donors and cancer patients. Data came from immunoSEQ multiplex PCR; TCRdb stores just in-frame clones and leaves some out. The table has 150,000 to 200,000 clones, 90% to 95% seen once. The sequenced material came from blood. The receptors come from a woman in her twenties or thirties in good health. CDR3s include the opening cysteine and the closing phenylalanine or tryptophan. Each record gives: J gene, D gene, V gene, clone size, CDR3 protein, CDR3 DNA. The D gene is left open where the match is weak. Expanded clones get a size class; other rows say once, few or many, or leave the size out.

J: TRBJ1-3; D: TRBD1; V: TRBV18; size: NA; CDR3: CASSGQGPSGNTIYF; DNA: TGTGCCAGCTCCGGACAGGGGCCCTCTGGAAACACCATATATTTT
J: TRBJ2-2; D: TRBD1; V: TRBV7-9; size: NA; CDR3: CASSFSGTGRNGELFF; DNA: TGTGCCAGCAGCTTCTCCGGGACAGGGAGGAACGGGGAGCTGTTTTTT
J: TRBJ1-3; D: NA; V: TRBV6-1; size: NA; CDR3: CASSEAVASSGNTIYF; DNA: TGTGCCAGCAGTGAAGCGGTGGCGAGCTCTGGAAACACCATATATTTT
J: TRBJ2-4; D: NA; V: TRBV7-2; size: NA; CDR3: CASSLAGLAKNIQYF; DNA: TGTGCCAGCAGCTTAGCTGGACTAGCCAAAAACATTCAGTACTTC
J: TRBJ1-5; D: NA; V: TRBV12-5; size: NA; CDR3: CASGLAQGNQPQHF; DNA: TGTGCTAGTGGTTTGGCCCAGGGCAATCAGCCCCAGCATTTT
J: TRBJ1-4; D: TRBD1; V: TRBV6-1; size: NA; CDR3: CASSEPGQGAFNEKLFF; DNA: TGTGCCAGCAGTGAACCGGGACAGGGGGCGTTCAATGAAAAACTGTTTTTT
J: TRBJ1-1; D: NA; V: TRBV28; size: NA; CDR3: CASSLGGNTEAFF; DNA: TGTGCCAGCAGTTTAGGCGGGAACACTGAAGCTTTCTTT
J: TRBJ1-6; D: NA; V: TRBV6-6; size: NA; CDR3: CASSYSRDSPLHF; DNA: TGTGCCAGCAGTTACTCTCGGGATTCACCCCTCCACTTT
J: TRBJ2-1; D: TRBD2; V: TRBV19; size: NA; CDR3: CASSSGTSLNEQFF; DNA: TGTGCCAGTAGTTCCGGGACTAGTTTGAATGAGCAGTTCTTC
J: TRBJ1-1; D: NA; V: TRBV6-5; size: NA; CDR3: CASGAGTEAFF; DNA: TGTGCCAGCGGGGCAGGGACTGAAGCTTTCTTT
J: TRBJ1-2; D: NA; V: TRBV30; size: few; CDR3: CAWKRPYGYTF; DNA: TGTGCCTGGAAACGCCCCTATGGCTACACCTTC
J: TRBJ1-1; D: NA; V: TRBV18; size: NA; CDR3: CASSPLGENTEAFF; DNA: TGTGCCAGCTCACCACTAGGGGAGAACACTGAAGCTTTCTTT
J: TRBJ1-2; D: TRBD1; V: TRBV28; size: NA; CDR3: CASTLDREYYGYTF; DNA: TGTGCCAGCACCCTGGACAGGGAATACTATGGCTACACCTTC
J: TRBJ2-2; D: NA; V: TRBV5-1; size: NA; CDR3: CASSSYTGELFF; DNA: TGCGCCAGCAGCTCTTACACCGGGGAGCTGTTTTTT
J: TRBJ2-7; D: TRBD1; V: TRBV3-1/TRBV3-2; size: NA; CDR3: CASSQAGTGYSYEQYF; DNA: TGTGCCAGCAGCCAAGCTGGGACAGGGTATTCCTACGAGCAGTACTTC
J: TRBJ1-5; D: NA; V: TRBV28; size: NA; CDR3: CASSFPAGGNQPQHF; DNA: TGTGCCAGCAGTTTCCCCGCAGGGGGCAATCAGCCCCAGCATTTT
J: TRBJ1-1; D: NA; V: TRBV29-1; size: NA; CDR3: CSVEAGNTEAFF; DNA: TGCAGCGTTGAAGCAGGGAACACTGAAGCTTTCTTT
J: TRBJ1-2; D: NA; V: TRBV10-2; size: NA; CDR3: CASSESIRANYGYTF; DNA: TGCGCCAGCAGTGAGTCGATCAGGGCTAACTATGGCTACACCTTC
J: TRBJ1-2; D: NA; V: TRBV12-3/TRBV12-4; size: NA; CDR3: CASSLGTLYGYTF; DNA: TGTGCCAGCAGTTTAGGGACCCTCTATGGCTACACCTTC
J: TRBJ1-2; D: NA; V: TRBV9; size: NA; CDR3: CASSRTANYGYTF; DNA: TGTGCCAGCAGCCGGACGGCGAACTATGGCTACACCTTC
J: TRBJ1-2; D: TRBD1; V: TRBV7-2; size: NA; CDR3: CASSLDRTQGAYGYTF; DNA: TGTGCCAGCAGCTTAGACCGAACACAGGGGGCCTATGGCTACACCTTC
J: TRBJ2-2; D: NA; V: TRBV14; size: NA; CDR3: CASSQVGVTGELFF; DNA: TGTGCCAGCAGCCAAGTCGGGGTGACCGGGGAGCTGTTTTTT
J: TRBJ1-5; D: NA; V: TRBV6-2/TRBV6-3; size: NA; CDR3: CASSWEGSQPQHF; DNA: TGTGCCAGCAGTTGGGAGGGAAGTCAGCCCCAGCATTTT
J: TRBJ2-7; D: TRBD1; V: TRBV5-4; size: NA; CDR3: CASSPGTGVGEQYF; DNA: TGTGCCAGCAGCCCCGGGACAGGGGTGGGCGAGCAGTACTTC
J: TRBJ1-5; D: NA; V: TRBV5-1; size: NA; CDR3: CASSLAGGDQPQHF; DNA: TGCGCCAGCAGCTTGGCCGGGGGCGATCAGCCCCAGCATTTT
J: TRBJ1-5; D: NA; V: TRBV3-1/TRBV3-2; size: NA; CDR3: CASSQGGASNQPQHF; DNA: TGTGCCAGCAGCCAAGGAGGGGCTAGCAATCAGCCCCAGCATTTT
J: TRBJ1-2; D: TRBD1; V: TRBV3-1/TRBV3-2; size: NA; CDR3: CASSLRQGYGYTF; DNA: TGTGCCAGCAGCCTACGACAGGGATATGGCTACACCTTC
J: TRBJ2-5; D: NA; V: TRBV5-1; size: NA; CDR3: CASSLGSQETQYF; DNA: TGCGCCAGCAGCTTGGGTTCCCAAGAGACCCAGTACTTC
J: TRBJ1-1; D: TRBD1; V: TRBV15; size: NA; CDR3: CATSAPTGATEAFF; DNA: TGTGCCACCAGCGCCCCTACAGGGGCCACTGAAGCTTTCTTT
J: TRBJ1-1; D: NA; V: TRBV7-2; size: NA; CDR3: CASSLGGLNTEAFF; DNA: TGTGCCAGCAGCTTAGGTGGGTTGAACACTGAAGCTTTCTTT
J: TRBJ2-1; D: TRBD2; V: TRBV7-2; size: NA; CDR3: CASSLDGTGGEQFF; DNA: TGTGCCAGCAGCTTAGACGGCACGGGAGGGGAGCAGTTCTTC
J: TRBJ2-5; D: TRBD2; V: TRBV6-2/TRBV6-3; size: NA; CDR3: CASSYRGVETQYF; DNA: TGTGCCAGCAGTTACCGGGGGGTAGAGACCCAGTACTTC
J: TRBJ1-5; D: NA; V: TRBV19; size: once; CDR3: CASSSSGGQPQHF; DNA: TGTGCCAGTAGTTCTTCCGGGGGTCAGCCCCAGCATTTT
J: TRBJ2-5; D: TRBD1; V: TRBV18; size: NA; CDR3: CASSRSGGAETQYF; DNA: TGTGCCAGCTCACGATCAGGGGGCGCGGAGACCCAGTACTTC
J: TRBJ2-3; D: TRBD1; V: TRBV27; size: NA; CDR3: CASRQGATDTQYF; DNA: TGTGCCAGCAGACAGGGGGCGACAGATACGCAGTATTTT
J: TRBJ1-3; D: NA; V: TRBV5-8; size: once; CDR3: CASSFDPSSGNTIYF; DNA: TGTGCCAGCAGCTTCGACCCTAGCTCTGGAAACACCATATATTTT
J: TRBJ1-1; D: NA; V: TRBV7-9; size: NA; CDR3: CASSSGGRNTEAFF; DNA: TGTGCCAGCAGCTCTGGGGGGAGGAACACTGAAGCTTTCTTT